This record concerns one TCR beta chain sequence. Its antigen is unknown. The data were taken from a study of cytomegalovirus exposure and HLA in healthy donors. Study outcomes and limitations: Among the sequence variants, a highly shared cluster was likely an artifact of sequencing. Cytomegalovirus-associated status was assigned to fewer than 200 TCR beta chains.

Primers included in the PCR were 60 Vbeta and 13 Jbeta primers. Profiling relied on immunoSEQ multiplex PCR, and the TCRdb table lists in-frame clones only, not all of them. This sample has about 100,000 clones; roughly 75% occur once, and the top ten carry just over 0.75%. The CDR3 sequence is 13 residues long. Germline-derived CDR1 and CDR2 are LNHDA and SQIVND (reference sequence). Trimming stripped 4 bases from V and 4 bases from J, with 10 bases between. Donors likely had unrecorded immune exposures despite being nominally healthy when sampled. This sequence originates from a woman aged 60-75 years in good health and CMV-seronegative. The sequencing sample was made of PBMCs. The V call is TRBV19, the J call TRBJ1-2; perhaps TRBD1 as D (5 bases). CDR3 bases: TGTGCCAGTAGTAAGGACAACTCCTATGGCTACACCTTC. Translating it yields CASSKDNSYGYTF. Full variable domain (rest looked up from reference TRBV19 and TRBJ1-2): DGGITQSPKYLFRKEGQNVTLSCEQNLNHDAMYWYRQDPGQGLRLIYYSQIVNDFQKGDIAEGYSVSREKKESFPLTVTSAQKNPTAFYLCASSKDNSYGYTFGSGTRLTVV.